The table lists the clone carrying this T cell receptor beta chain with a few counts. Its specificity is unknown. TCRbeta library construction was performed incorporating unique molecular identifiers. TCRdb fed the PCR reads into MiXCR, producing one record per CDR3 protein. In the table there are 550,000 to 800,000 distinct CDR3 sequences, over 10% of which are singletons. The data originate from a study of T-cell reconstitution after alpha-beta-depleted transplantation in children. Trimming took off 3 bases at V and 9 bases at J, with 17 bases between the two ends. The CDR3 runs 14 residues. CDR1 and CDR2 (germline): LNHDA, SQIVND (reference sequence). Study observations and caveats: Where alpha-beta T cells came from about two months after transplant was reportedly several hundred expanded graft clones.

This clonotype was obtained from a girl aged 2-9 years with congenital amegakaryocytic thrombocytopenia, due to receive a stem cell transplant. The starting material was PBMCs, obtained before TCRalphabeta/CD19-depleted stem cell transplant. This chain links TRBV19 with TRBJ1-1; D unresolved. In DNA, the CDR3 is TGTGCCAGTAGTATCGGCAGGCCATGGGATCAAGCTTTCTTT. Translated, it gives CASSIGRPWDQAFF.